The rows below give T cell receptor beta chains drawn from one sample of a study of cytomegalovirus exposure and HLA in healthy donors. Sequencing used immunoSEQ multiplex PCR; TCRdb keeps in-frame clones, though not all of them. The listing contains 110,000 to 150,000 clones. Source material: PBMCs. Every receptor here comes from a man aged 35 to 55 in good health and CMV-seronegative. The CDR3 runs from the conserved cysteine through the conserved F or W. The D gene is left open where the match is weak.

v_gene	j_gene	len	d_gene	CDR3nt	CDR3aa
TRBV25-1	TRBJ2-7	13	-	TGTGCCAGCAGTGCGTCAGGGACAAGGGAGCAGTACTTC	CASSASGTREQYF
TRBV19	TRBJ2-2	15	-	TGTGCCAGTAGTATAGTCCCCGTTTCGGCCGGGGAGCTGTTTTTT	CASSIVPVSAGELFF
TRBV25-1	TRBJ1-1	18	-	TGTGCCAGCAGTCCCCCGGGGGGGCCTGCCCCGACGGCCACTGAAGCTTTCTTT	CASSPPGGPAPTATEAFF
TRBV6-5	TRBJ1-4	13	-	TGTGCCAGCAGTTACTCGAGCGGGGGCAAACTGTTTTTT	CASSYSSGGKLFF
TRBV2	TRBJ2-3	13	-	TGTGCCAGCAGTGGTACTAGCACAGATACGCAGTATTTT	CASSGTSTDTQYF
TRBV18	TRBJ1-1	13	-	TGTGCCAGCTCACCCGGGAAGAACACTGAAGCTTTCTTT	CASSPGKNTEAFF
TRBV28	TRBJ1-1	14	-	TGTGCCAGCAGTTTACGGCAGGTGTACACTGAAGCTTTCTTT	CASSLRQVYTEAFF
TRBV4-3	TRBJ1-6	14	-	TGCGCCAGCAGCCTTTCTGCGAGGGATTCACCCCTCCACTTT	CASSLSARDSPLHF
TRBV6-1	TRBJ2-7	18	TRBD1	TGTGCCAGCAGTGCCCCGCGATCCGGGACAGGGAGTCGGGGGGAGCAGTACTTC	CASSAPRSGTGSRGEQYF
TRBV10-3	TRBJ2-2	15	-	TGTGCCATCAGTGAGAGGCCCCGAGAGGGCGGGGAGCTGTTTTTT	CAISERPREGGELFF
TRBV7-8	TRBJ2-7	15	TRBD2	TGTGCCAGCAGCTTAGGCAGCGGGGGGATCGGCGAGCAGTACTTC	CASSLGSGGIGEQYF
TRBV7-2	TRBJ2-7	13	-	TGTGCCAGCAGCTTACGCCAGGGCTACGAGCAGTACTTC	CASSLRQGYEQYF
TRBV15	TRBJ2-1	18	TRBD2	TGTGCCACGGGTCAGGGTCTAGCGGGGGGGCAAAAGAACAATGAGCAGTTCTTC	CATGQGLAGGQKNNEQFF
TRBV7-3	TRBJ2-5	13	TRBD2	TGTGCCAGCAGCTTGGACGGGGGGGAGACCCAGTACTTC	CASSLDGGETQYF
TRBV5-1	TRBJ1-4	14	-	TGCGCCAGCAGCTTGCAACAGCCTAATGAAAAACTGTTTTTT	CASSLQQPNEKLFF
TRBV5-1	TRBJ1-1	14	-	TGCGCCAGCAGCTTGGACACAACCAACACTGAAGCTTTCTTT	CASSLDTTNTEAFF
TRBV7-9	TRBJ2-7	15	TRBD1	TGTGCCAGCAGCTCTTCCCGGGACAGCACCTACGAGCAGTACTTC	CASSSSRDSTYEQYF
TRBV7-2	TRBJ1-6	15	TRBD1	TGTGCCAGCAGCTTGGAAGGACAGGTGAATTCACCCCTCCACTTT	CASSLEGQVNSPLHF
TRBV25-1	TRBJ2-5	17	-	TGTGCCAGCAGTGAGAGTTTGGGCCCAACCCTTCAAGAGACCCAGTACTTC	CASSESLGPTLQETQYF
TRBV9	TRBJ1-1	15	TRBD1	TGTGCCAGCAGCCCCCGACCGGACAGGGCTACTGAAGCTTTCTTT	CASSPRPDRATEAFF
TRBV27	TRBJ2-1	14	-	TGTGCCAGCAGTCGGAGGGGCGACCACAATGAGCAGTTCTTC	CASSRRGDHNEQFF
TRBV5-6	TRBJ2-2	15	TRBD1	TGTGCCAGCAGCTTGGACAGGGGGAACACCGGGGAGCTGTTTTTT	CASSLDRGNTGELFF
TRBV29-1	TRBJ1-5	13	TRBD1	TGCAGCGTCGCTGACAGGGGGCGTCAGCCCCAGCATTTT	CSVADRGRQPQHF
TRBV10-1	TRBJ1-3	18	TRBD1	TGCGCCAGCACCCGCGATTGGTCCGACAGGGGGCCCGGAAACACCATATATTTT	CASTRDWSDRGPGNTIYF
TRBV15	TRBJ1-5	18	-	TGTGCCACCAGCAGAGATCCCGCAGGCCTGCCCTATTATCAGCCCCAGCATTTT	CATSRDPAGLPYYQPQHF
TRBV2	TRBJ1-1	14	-	TGTGCCAGCAGTGAGTATGACGCGGGAACTGAAGCTTTCTTT	CASSEYDAGTEAFF